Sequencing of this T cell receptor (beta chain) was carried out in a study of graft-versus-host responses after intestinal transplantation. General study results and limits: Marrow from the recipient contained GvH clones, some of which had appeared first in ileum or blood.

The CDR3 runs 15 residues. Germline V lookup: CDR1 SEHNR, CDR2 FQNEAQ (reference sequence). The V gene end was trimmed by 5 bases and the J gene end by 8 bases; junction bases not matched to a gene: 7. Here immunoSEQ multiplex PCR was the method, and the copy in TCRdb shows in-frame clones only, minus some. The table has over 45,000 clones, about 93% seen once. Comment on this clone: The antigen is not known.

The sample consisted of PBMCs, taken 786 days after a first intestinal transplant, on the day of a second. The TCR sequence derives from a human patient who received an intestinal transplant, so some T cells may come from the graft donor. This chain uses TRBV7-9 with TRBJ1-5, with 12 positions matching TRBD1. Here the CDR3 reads CASSTGTGGHEPQHF. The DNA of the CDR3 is TGTGCCAGCAGCACCGGGACAGGGGGCCATGAGCCCCAGCATTTT.